This T cell receptor (beta chain) is from a study of T cells in Graves' hyperthyroidism and ophthalmopathy. The investigators amplified TCR beta CDR3 regions from RNA transcripts. RT-PCR in the first round (using the HTBI primer set) targeted the TCR CDR3. TCRdb fed the multiplex PCR reads into MiXCR, producing one record per CDR3 protein. The sample records about 720,000 distinct CDR3 sequences, about 17% being singletons. Hyperthyroidism in the patients, aged 18 to 65, was newly diagnosed and under 2 months in duration. Not enrolled were patients with uncontrolled infection, other autoimmune disease, pregnancy or lactation. Diagnoses rested on clinical symptoms, serum thyroxine and TRAb, thyroid ultrasound and orbital computed tomography. The CDR3 runs to 13 residues. With 4 bases removed from V and 4 bases from J, the gap between germline ends came to 7 bases. Germline CDR1 LNHDA, CDR2 SQIVND (reference sequence).

The sequencing sample was made of blood. The origin of this receptor is a woman aged 45-59 years with Graves' hyperthyroidism that later progressed to Graves' ophthalmopathy. The rearrangement joins TRBV19 to TRBJ2-2; D uncertain. The CDR3 region is CASSTDPTGELFF. The CDR3 coding sequence is TGTGCCAGTAGTACGGACCCCACCGGGGAGCTGTTTTTT.